The 3 T cell receptor beta chains listed next were all sequenced from one sample in a study of fetal regulatory T cell absence and autoimmunity. Clones were read by immunoSEQ multiplex PCR, and TCRdb kept only the in-frame ones, dropping some. Found here are 85,000 to 100,000 clones, about two thirds of them singletons; the top ten hold just under 2%. The sequenced material came from pancreas tissue. These receptors all come from a male donor with IPEX syndrome.

The V and J genes are TRBV4-2 and TRBJ2-1, with 11 bases lining up with TRBD2. The CDR3 is 15 amino acids. Germline CDR1 and CDR2: LGHNA and YNFKEQ. The ends lost 0 bases at V and 8 bases at J; junction bases unmatched: 3. The CDR3 is CASSQDTSGSYEQFF. DNA of the CDR3: TGTGCCAGCAGCCAAGATACTAGCGGGAGCTATGAGCAGTTCTTC.

The rearrangement joins TRBV29-1 to TRBJ2-7; TRBD1 agrees at 7 bases. CDR3 length: 11 amino acids. With 3 bases clipped from V and 7 bases from J, the junction kept 3 bases outside the gene matches. In germline, CDR1 is SQVTM, CDR2 ANQGSEA. The CDR3 DNA reads as TGCAGCGTTGACAGGGGGAGAGAGCAGTACTTC. Encoded protein: CSVDRGREQYF.

V and J are TRBV6-5 and TRBJ2-3; tentatively, D is TRBD2 (6 bases). This CDR3 is built from 14 residues. Looked up from germline, CDR1 is MNHEY and CDR2 is SVGAGI. V was trimmed by 6 bases and J by 0 bases, leaving 10 bases between them. DNA of the CDR3: TGTGCCAGCAGGGGGGACTTTAGCACAGATACGCAGTATTTT. Residues: CASRGDFSTDTQYF.